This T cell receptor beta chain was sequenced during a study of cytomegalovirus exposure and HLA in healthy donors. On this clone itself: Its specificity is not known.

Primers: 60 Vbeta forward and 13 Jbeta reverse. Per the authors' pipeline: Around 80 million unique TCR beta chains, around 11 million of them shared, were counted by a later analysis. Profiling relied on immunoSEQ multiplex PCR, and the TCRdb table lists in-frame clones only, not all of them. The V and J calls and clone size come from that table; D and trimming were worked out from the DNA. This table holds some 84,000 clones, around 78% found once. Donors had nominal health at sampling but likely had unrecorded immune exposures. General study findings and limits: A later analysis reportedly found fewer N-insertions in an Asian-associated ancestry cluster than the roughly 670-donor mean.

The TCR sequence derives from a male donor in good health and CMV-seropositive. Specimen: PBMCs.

For the CDR3, the DNA is TGTGCCAGTAGTAACAGGGCTGGGGCCAACGTCCTGACTTTC. Protein product: CASSNRAGANVLTF. V gene TRBV19 combines with J gene TRBJ2-6, with a tentative D call TRBD1 (6 bases). Germline CDR1 is LNHDA and CDR2 is SQIVND (reference sequence). V was cut by 4 bases and J by 2 bases, with 6 bases left in between. The length of the CDR3 is 14 residues.